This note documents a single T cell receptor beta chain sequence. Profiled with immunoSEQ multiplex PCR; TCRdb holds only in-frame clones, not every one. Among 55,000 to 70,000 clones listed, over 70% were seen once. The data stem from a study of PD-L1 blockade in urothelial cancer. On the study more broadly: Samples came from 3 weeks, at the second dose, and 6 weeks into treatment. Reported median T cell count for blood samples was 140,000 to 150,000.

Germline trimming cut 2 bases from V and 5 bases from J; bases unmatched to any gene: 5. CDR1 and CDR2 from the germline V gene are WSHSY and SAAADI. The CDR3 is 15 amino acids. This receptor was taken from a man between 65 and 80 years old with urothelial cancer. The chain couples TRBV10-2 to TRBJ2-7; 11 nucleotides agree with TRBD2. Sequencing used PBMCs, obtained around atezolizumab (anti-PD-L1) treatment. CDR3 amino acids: CASSELAGGVHEQYF. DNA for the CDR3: TGCGCCAGCAGTGAGCTAGCGGGAGGCGTCCACGAGCAGTACTTC.